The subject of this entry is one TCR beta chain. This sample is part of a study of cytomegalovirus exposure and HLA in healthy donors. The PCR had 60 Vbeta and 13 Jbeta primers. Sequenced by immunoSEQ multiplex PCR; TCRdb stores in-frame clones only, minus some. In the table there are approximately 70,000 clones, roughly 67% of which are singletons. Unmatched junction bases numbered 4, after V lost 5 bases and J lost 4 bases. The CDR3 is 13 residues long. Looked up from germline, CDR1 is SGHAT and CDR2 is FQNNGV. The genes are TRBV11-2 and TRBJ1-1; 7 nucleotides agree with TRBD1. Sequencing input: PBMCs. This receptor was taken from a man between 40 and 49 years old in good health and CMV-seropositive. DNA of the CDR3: TGTGCCAGCAGCACGCAGGGGGGCACTGAAGCTTTCTTT. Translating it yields CASSTQGGTEAFF.